Presented here are 13 T cell receptor beta chains from one specimen sequenced in a study of blood T cell repertoires in COVID-19. Sequencing used immunoSEQ multiplex PCR; TCRdb keeps in-frame clones, though not all of them. The data show 120,000 to 150,000 clones, approximately 88% seen once. The sequencing input was PBMCs or T cells enriched from blood (not recorded which). The receptors were gathered from a woman aged 25 to 39 with acute COVID-19.

The genes are TRBV19 and TRBJ1-5; tentative D call: TRBD1 (6 bases). The CDR3 is made up of 14 amino acids. The V end lost 8 bases, the J end lost 0 bases, and 11 bases lay between the germline ends. CDR1 is LNHDA and CDR2 is SQIVND in the germline V gene (reference sequence). For the CDR3, the DNA is TGTGCCAGTTCCAGGGGATCTAGCAATCAGCCCCAGCATTTT. The encoded protein is CASSRGSSNQPQHF.

The rearrangement links TRBV3-1 (or the pseudogene TRBV3-2) to TRBJ1-5; 9 bases are shared with TRBD1. Germline CDR1 is LGHDT and CDR2 is YNNKEL (reference sequence). The junction had 9 bases not matched to a gene; V was cut back by 3 bases and J by 0 bases. The CDR3 contains 18 residues. The CDR3 region is CASSHNGRQGDSNQPQHF. The DNA of the CDR3 is TGTGCCAGCAGCCACAATGGTAGACAGGGGGATAGCAATCAGCCCCAGCATTTT.

This chain joins TRBV5-4 and TRBJ2-7, with D hard to call. Germline CDR1 SGHNT, CDR2 YYREEE (reference sequence). This CDR3 spans 13 amino acids. Between the trimmed V and J ends, which lost 4 bases and 6 bases, there was a span of 14 bases. CDR3: CASSARVKGEQYF. The CDR3 DNA reads TGTGCCAGCAGCGCCCGGGTTAAAGGCGAGCAGTACTTC.

V usage is TRBV27 and J usage is TRBJ1-5; D is unclear. Germline CDR1 reads MNHEY; CDR2 reads SMNVEV (reference sequence). Between the trimmed V and J ends, which lost 0 bases and 0 bases, there was a span of 3 bases. This CDR3 is built from 14 residues. CDR3 DNA: TGTGCCAGCAGTTTATCTAATAGCAATCAGCCCCAGCATTTT. This translates into CASSLSNSNQPQHF.

J is TRBJ2-7 and V is TRBV5-4; the match to TRBD2 covers 8 bases. Germline-derived CDR1 and CDR2 are SGHNT and YYREEE (reference sequence). The CDR3 is 14 amino acids. V shed 5 bases and J 11 bases; nucleotides not matched to a gene: 15. The CDR3 loop reads CASRRPGTRAVEYF. The CDR3 DNA is TGTGCCAGCAGGCGCCCCGGGACTAGGGCGGTGGAGTACTTC.

The V call is TRBV14, the J call TRBJ1-6; the match to TRBD1 covers 7 bases. CDR1 is SGHDN and CDR2 is FVKESK in the germline V gene. Losses at the gene ends were 0 bases for V and 8 bases for J; bases not matched to a gene: 4. This CDR3 has 15 amino acids. This chain's CDR3 is CASSQEPGGYSPLHF. In nucleotides, the CDR3 is TGTGCCAGCAGCCAAGAACCAGGGGGATATTCACCCCTCCACTTT.

Worth noting for this clone: The germline gene is not matched at one end of the junction; a read error may be the cause. The chain employs TRBV18 and TRBJ2-1, with 9 bases identical to TRBD1. Germline assignment: CDR1 KGHSH and CDR2 LQKENI. The CDR3 consists of 12 residues. Here the CDR3 reads CASSPRGQGLIF. CDR3 nucleotide sequence: TGTGCCAGCTCACCAAGGGGACAGGGTCTAATCTTC.

The V and J genes are TRBV5-1 and TRBJ2-3, with 12 bases aligning to TRBD1. With V trimmed by 4 bases and J by 8 bases, 8 bases remained unmatched. The CDR3 spans 15 residues. CDR1 and CDR2 (germline): SGHRS, YFSETQ. CDR3: CASSIGDRGLSTQYF. As DNA, the CDR3 is TGCGCCAGCAGCATTGGGGACAGGGGGCTGAGTACGCAGTATTTT.

Here the CDR3 reads CASSQEPDSNQPQHF. CDR3 nucleotides: TGCGCCAGCAGCCAAGAGCCAGATAGCAATCAGCCCCAGCATTTT. The chain links TRBV4-3 to TRBJ1-5; D unclear. Germline V gives CDR1 LGHNA, CDR2 YSLEER. V gave up 0 bases and J gave up 0 bases, with 6 bases separating them. This CDR3 has 15 amino acids.

The chain links TRBV19 to TRBJ2-5, with 8 bases identical to TRBD2. Germline V gene lookup returns CDR1 LNHDA and CDR2 SQIVND (reference sequence). J lost 5 bases, V lost 6 bases, and 8 bases had no gene match. The CDR3 has 14 residues. Written as DNA, the CDR3 is TGTGCCAGTAGGCCAAGCGGGAGCGCTGAGACCCAGTACTTC. Translated: CASRPSGSAETQYF.

This chain links TRBV27 with TRBJ2-1; D might be TRBD2 (6 bases). Deletions cut 1 base from V and 0 bases from J, with 19 bases between. The CDR3 consists of 19 residues. Germline V gene lookup returns CDR1 MNHEY and CDR2 SMNVEV (reference sequence). CDR3 region: CASSLFGSSGRYSYNEQFF. The CDR3 DNA reads TGTGCCAGCAGTTTATTCGGTTCGAGCGGGCGTTACTCCTACAATGAGCAGTTCTTC.

The J gene is TRBJ2-1, the V gene TRBV28; D possibly corresponds to TRBD2 (5 bases). This CDR3 is built from 14 residues. V lost 4 bases and J lost 6, with 13 bases in between. CDR1 is MDHEN, CDR2 SYDVKM, per germline. Written as DNA, the CDR3 is TGTGCCAGCAGTTCTGCGGGTTCACTCAATGAGCAGTTCTTC. Encoded protein: CASSSAGSLNEQFF.

The chain combines TRBV7-2 with TRBJ2-6; D call uncertain. This CDR3 has 16 amino acids. The germline V and J ends were trimmed by 3 bases and 0 bases, with 9 bases remaining between them. Per the germline V gene, CDR1 is SGHTA and CDR2 is FQGNSA. The CDR3 here is CASSLSANSGANVLTF. DNA for the CDR3: TGTGCCAGCAGCTTGTCTGCTAACTCTGGGGCCAACGTCCTGACTTTC.